These 10 T cell receptor beta chains were all obtained from the same sample, sequenced in a study of blood T cells in healthy people across ages. A second roughly 7 to 11 cycle PCR used barcoded and J-beta primers. A single record per CDR3 protein comes from TCRdb applying MiXCR to the 5' RACE reads. The data show over a million distinct CDR3 sequences, approximately 26% seen once. These sequences were also reported in another study, on T cells of mothers and their children.

The specimen was blood. The receptors stem from a girl between 2 and 10 years old in good health.

J is TRBJ2-5 and V is TRBV6-1; 7 bases are shared with TRBD1. J was trimmed by 5 bases and V by 10 bases; bases with no gene match: 16. The CDR3 covers 15 residues. The germline CDR1 and CDR2 sequences are MNHNS and SASEGT. The CDR3 region is CATSGQRIGSETQYF. In DNA, the CDR3 is TGTGCCACCTCGGGACAGAGGATTGGTAGCGAGACCCAGTACTTC.

This clonotype was recorded a few times. This rearrangement joins TRBV5-1 to TRBJ2-5; D unresolved. The J call may not be correct, given that the DNA end is closer to TRBJ2-1. From germline, CDR1 is SGHRS and CDR2 YFSETQ. The CDR3 is made up of 19 amino acids. The CDR3: CASSLAAPIQLVLFPKQFF. The CDR3 DNA is TGCGCCAGCTCCTTGGCGGCACCCATTCAGCTCGTGTTATTCCCCAAGCAGTTCTTC.

The rearrangement joins TRBV20-1 to TRBJ1-2; 8 bases are shared with TRBD1. Germline V CDR1 and CDR2: DFQATT, SNEGSKA (reference sequence). J lost 6 bases, V lost 6 bases, and 12 bases had no gene match. This CDR3 has 14 residues. The CDR3 sequence: CSADNGQGRDGYTF. The DNA of the CDR3 is TGCAGTGCCGACAACGGACAGGGAAGAGATGGCTACACCTTC.

This chain links TRBV6-2 or TRBV6-3 with TRBJ1-1, with D possibly matching TRBD1 (5 bases). The CDR3 covers 13 residues. Germline V CDR1 and CDR2: MNHEY, SVGEGT. V was cut by 1 base and J by 4 bases, with 7 bases left in between. CDR3 residues: CASSYYGTTEAFF. The CDR3 DNA reads TGTGCCAGCAGTTACTACGGGACCACTGAAGCTTTCTTT.

This clonotype has a handful of counts. The V gene is TRBV19, the J gene TRBJ2-5; D call uncertain. Germline V gene data show CDR1 as LNHDA and CDR2 as SQIVND (reference sequence). This CDR3 region has 14 residues. Trimming left V 4 bases short and J 3 bases short, with 12 bases between. The CDR3 coding sequence is TGTGCCAGTAGTACACCGGGTCTCGAAGAGACCCAGTACTTC. Residues: CASSTPGLEETQYF.

In this sample, this clonotype turned up a few times. The chain employs TRBV2 and TRBJ2-5; weak D call: TRBD2 (6 bases). Germline V lookup: CDR1 SNHLY, CDR2 FYNNEI. The CDR3 totals 12 residues. Trimming shortened V by 7 bases and J by 5 bases, and 11 bases separated the two germline ends. In DNA, the CDR3 is TGTGCCAGCAAGGCGGGGTTGGAGACCCAGTACTTC. Residues: CASKAGLETQYF.

This clonotype was observed a few times. This chain connects TRBV12-3 or TRBV12-4 to TRBJ2-1; tentatively, D is TRBD2 (5 bases). Deletions cut 9 bases from V and 7 bases from J, with 16 bases between. The CDR3 extends over 13 amino acids. The CDR3 coding sequence is TGTGCCAGTACACGGGGTGGGCGGAATGAGCAGTTCTTC. It translates to CASTRGGRNEQFF.

This clonotype was picked up a small number of times. This chain joins TRBV6-1 and TRBJ2-5, with D unresolved. The CDR3 length is 13 residues. Germline lookup yields CDR1 MNHNS and CDR2 SASEGT. V was cut by 4 bases and J by 5 bases, with 11 bases left in between. The CDR3 sequence: CASSARIQETQYF. In DNA, the CDR3 is TGTGCCAGCAGTGCTAGAATCCAGGAGACCCAGTACTTC.

This chain connects TRBV12-3 or TRBV12-4 to TRBJ2-1; 7 nucleotides align to TRBD2. Unmatched junction bases numbered 15, after V lost 7 bases and J lost 6 bases. This CDR3 spans 16 amino acids. CDR3 coding DNA: TGTGCCAGCAAAGTTGGGGCGGCGGGAGTTGGCAATGAGCAGTTCTTC. This codes for CASKVGAAGVGNEQFF.

CDR3 nucleotides: TGCAGCGTTGAAGTGGGCGGGAACACTGAAGCTTTCTTT. This translates into CSVEVGGNTEAFF. The V call is TRBV29-1, the J call TRBJ1-1; D gene unclear. The CDR3 extends over 13 amino acids. Deletions cut 1 base from V and 1 base from J, with 7 bases between. Germline lookup yields CDR1 SQVTM and CDR2 ANQGSEA. Using reference TRBV29-1 and TRBJ1-1 for the parts outside the CDR3, the full variable domain is SAVISQKPSRDICQRGTSLTIQCQVDSQVTMMFWYRQQPGQSLTLIATANQGSEATYESGFVIDKFPISRPNLTFSTLTVSNMSPEDSSIYLCSVEVGGNTEAFFGQGTRLTVV.